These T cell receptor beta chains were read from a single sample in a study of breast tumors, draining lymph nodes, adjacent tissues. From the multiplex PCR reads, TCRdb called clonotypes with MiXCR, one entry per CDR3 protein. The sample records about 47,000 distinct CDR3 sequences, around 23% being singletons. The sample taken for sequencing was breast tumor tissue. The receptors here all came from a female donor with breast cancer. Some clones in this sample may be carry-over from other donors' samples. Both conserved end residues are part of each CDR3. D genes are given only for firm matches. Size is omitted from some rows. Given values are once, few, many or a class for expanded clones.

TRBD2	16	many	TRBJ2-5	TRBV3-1	TGTACCAGCAGCCAAGAGGGACTAGCGTACCAAGAGACCCAGTACTTC	CTSSQEGLAYQETQYF
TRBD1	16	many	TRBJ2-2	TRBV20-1	TGCAGTGCTAGAGATAGGGGACAGGGGAACACCGGGGAGCTGTTTTTT	CSARDRGQGNTGELFF
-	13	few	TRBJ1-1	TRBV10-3	TGTGCCATCAGTGAGTCTGCCAGGGCCAAAGCTTTCTTT	CAISESARAKAFF
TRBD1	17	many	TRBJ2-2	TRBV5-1	TGCGCCAGCAGACCCAACCACGGACAGGGGGATACCGGGGAGCTGTTTTTT	CASRPNHGQGDTGELFF
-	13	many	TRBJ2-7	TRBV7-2	TGTGCCAGCAGCTTAGTGACGGTGGGCGAGCAGTACTTC	CASSLVTVGEQYF
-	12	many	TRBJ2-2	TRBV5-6	TGTGCCAGCAGCCCGGGAACCGGGGAGCTGTTTTTT	CASSPGTGELFF
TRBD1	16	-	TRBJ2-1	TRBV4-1	TGCGCCAGCAGCCAAGAACCGGGACAGGGGGAGTATGAGCAGTTCTTC	CASSQEPGQGEYEQFF
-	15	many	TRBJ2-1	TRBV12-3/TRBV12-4	TGTGCCAGCAGTTTTGCCGGGGGCGGTCCCAATGAGCAGTTCTTC	CASSFAGGGPNEQFF
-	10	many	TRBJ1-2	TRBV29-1	TGCAGCGTTGAAGGTGGGGGCTACACCTTC	CSVEGGGYTF
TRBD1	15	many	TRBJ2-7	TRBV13	TGTGCCAGCAGCTTTGACAGGGAAACTCCCTACGAGCAGTACTTC	CASSFDRETPYEQYF
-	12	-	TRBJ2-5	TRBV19	TGTGCCAGTAGTAACCGTTTAGAGACCCAGTACTTC	CASSNRLETQYF
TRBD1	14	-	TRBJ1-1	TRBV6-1	TGTGCCAGCAGTGAATCGTACTGGGACAGTGAAGCTTTCTTT	CASSESYWDSEAFF
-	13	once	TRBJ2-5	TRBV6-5	TGTGCCAGCAGGGGACAAACCCAAGAGACCCAGTACTTC	CASRGQTQETQYF
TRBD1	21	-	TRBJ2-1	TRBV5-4	TGTGCCAGCAGCTTCGACAGGGGGCGCGTCTTCGGACGGGAGGGTAACAATGAGCAGTTCTTC	CASSFDRGRVFGREGNNEQFF
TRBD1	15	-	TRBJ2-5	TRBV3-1	TGTGCCAGCAGCCGGTCAGACAGGGGGCAAGAGACCCAGTACTTC	CASSRSDRGQETQYF
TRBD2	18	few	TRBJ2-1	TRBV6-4	TGTGCCAGCAGTTACGGTTTCTCTAGCGGCCGCTCCTACAATGAGCAGTTCTTC	CASSYGFSSGRSYNEQFF
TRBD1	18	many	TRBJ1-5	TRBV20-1	TGCAGTGCTAGAGATCAGGACAGGGGCTCCTTTAGCAATCAGCCCCAGCATTTT	CSARDQDRGSFSNQPQHF
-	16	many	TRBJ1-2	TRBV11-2	TGTGCCAGCAGCTTAGAGTGGATGTGGCCCCCTCGGGGCTACACCTTC	CASSLEWMWPPRGYTF
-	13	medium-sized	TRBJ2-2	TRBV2	TGTGCCAGCAGGGCGCAGGGCGGGGGGGAGCTGTTTTTT	CASRAQGGGELFF
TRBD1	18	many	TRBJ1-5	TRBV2	TGTGCCAGCAGTGGACAGGGACTTCGGAGCTATAGCAATCAGCCCCAGCATTTT	CASSGQGLRSYSNQPQHF
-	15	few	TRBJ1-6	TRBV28	TGTGCCAGCAGTACCCGGGAACTTGCGAGTTCACCCCTCCACTTT	CASSTRELASSPLHF
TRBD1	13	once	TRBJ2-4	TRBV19	TGTGCCAGTATGGCCTGGGACAGAAGCATTCGGTACTTC	CASMAWDRSIRYF
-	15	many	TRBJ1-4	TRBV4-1	TGCGCCAGCAGCCGCCTACTAGCAACTAATGAAAAACTGTTTTTT	CASSRLLATNEKLFF
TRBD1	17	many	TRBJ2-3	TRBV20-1	TGCAGTGCTAGAGACCCCCGACAGGGGTCGATCACAGATACGCAGTATTTT	CSARDPRQGSITDTQYF
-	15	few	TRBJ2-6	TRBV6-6	TGTGCCAGCATCAAGGGTTACTCTGGGGCCAACGTCCTGACTTTC	CASIKGYSGANVLTF
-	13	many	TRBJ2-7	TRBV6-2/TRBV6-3	TGTGCCAGCAGATTCGGCCCCTCCTACGAGCAGTACTTC	CASRFGPSYEQYF
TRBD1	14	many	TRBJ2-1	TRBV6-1	TGTGCCAGCTCCAGTAGGGGGCAGGTAAATGAGCAGTTCTTC	CASSSRGQVNEQFF